This entry features one T cell receptor (beta chain) sequence. In unsorted samples, genomic DNA was obtained using 100 million or so PBMCs. Assay runs were performed at deep level. Replicate PCRs were loaded with around 0.3 ug DNA from unsorted PBMC, around 30,000 T cell genomes. The data were produced by immunoSEQ multiplex PCR, yet TCRdb's version contains in-frame clones alone and is incomplete. The sample lists a few hundred thousand clones; around 81% were seen once. This sample is drawn from a study of shared clonotypes between healthy human individuals. V shed 4 bases, J shed 1 base, and the junction held 6 bases outside the gene matches. Germline CDR1 SGHNT, CDR2 YYREEE (reference sequence). The CDR3 spans 15 residues.

The source material was PBMCs. This clonotype originated in a middle-aged woman in good health. Some clones in this sample may be carry-over from other donors' samples. The J gene is TRBJ1-2, the V gene TRBV5-4; TRBD1 aligns across 8 bases. The chain's CDR3 is CASSKSTGDNYGYTF. For the CDR3, the DNA is TGTGCCAGCAGCAAGTCGACAGGGGATAACTATGGCTACACCTTC.